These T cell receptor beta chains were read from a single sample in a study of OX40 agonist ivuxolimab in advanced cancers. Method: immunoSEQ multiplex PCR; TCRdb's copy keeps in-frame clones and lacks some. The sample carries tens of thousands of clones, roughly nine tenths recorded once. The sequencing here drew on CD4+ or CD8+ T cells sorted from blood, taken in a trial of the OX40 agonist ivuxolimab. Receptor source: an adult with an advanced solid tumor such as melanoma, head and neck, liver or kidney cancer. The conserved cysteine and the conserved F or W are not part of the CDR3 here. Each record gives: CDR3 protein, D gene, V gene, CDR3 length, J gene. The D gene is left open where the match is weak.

CDR3: ASAQGSGETQY
D: NA
V: TRBV18
length: 11
J: TRBJ2-5

CDR3: ASSDRAGANVLT
D: NA
V: TRBV2
length: 12
J: TRBJ2-6

CDR3: ASSPGGLAAQETQY
D: TRBD2
V: TRBV5-4
length: 14
J: TRBJ2-5

CDR3: ASSFRGSNQPQH
D: NA
V: TRBV6-6
length: 12
J: TRBJ1-5

CDR3: ASSLDRVHTEAF
D: TRBD1
V: TRBV6-1
length: 12
J: TRBJ1-1

CDR3: ASSVDSVGSTGELF
D: NA
V: TRBV2
length: 14
J: TRBJ2-2

CDR3: ASSRWTNEKLF
D: NA
V: TRBV27
length: 11
J: TRBJ1-4

CDR3: ASSPDLFSPLH
D: NA
V: TRBV10-1
length: 11
J: TRBJ1-6

CDR3: ASSRTGTSNNEQF
D: NA
V: TRBV11-2
length: 13
J: TRBJ2-1

CDR3: ASSIWSWGYT
D: NA
V: TRBV2
length: 10
J: TRBJ1-2

CDR3: ASSTGHPEDEQY
D: NA
V: TRBV5-1
length: 12
J: TRBJ2-7

CDR3: ASSSLRGGTEAF
D: NA
V: TRBV27
length: 12
J: TRBJ1-1

CDR3: ASRDGQGAIEKLF
D: TRBD1
V: TRBV2
length: 13
J: TRBJ1-4

CDR3: ASSLDTGGSDTQY
D: TRBD1
V: TRBV5-1
length: 13
J: TRBJ2-3

CDR3: ASSLGGGPGELF
D: TRBD2
V: TRBV6-5
length: 12
J: TRBJ2-2

CDR3: ASSDSGTAHREQY
D: NA
V: TRBV6-5
length: 13
J: TRBJ2-7

CDR3: ASSLGAGGGTDTQY
D: TRBD2
V: TRBV11-2
length: 14
J: TRBJ2-3

CDR3: ASRGQWETQY
D: NA
V: TRBV6-5
length: 10
J: TRBJ2-5

CDR3: ASSVGLAIQRNEQF
D: TRBD2
V: TRBV5-4
length: 14
J: TRBJ2-1

CDR3: ASSLARWGDMNTEAF
D: NA
V: TRBV28
length: 15
J: TRBJ1-1

CDR3: ASSGPGAKNTEAF
D: NA
V: TRBV14
length: 13
J: TRBJ1-1

CDR3: SGIKNTEAF
D: NA
V: TRBV20-1
length: 9
J: TRBJ1-1

CDR3: ASSIPTSGSADTQY
D: TRBD2
V: TRBV19
length: 14
J: TRBJ2-3

CDR3: ASSATSPADTQY
D: TRBD2
V: TRBV19
length: 12
J: TRBJ2-3

CDR3: ASSFRTGAYNEQF
D: TRBD1
V: TRBV28
length: 13
J: TRBJ2-1

CDR3: ASSPTGTGKSGYT
D: TRBD1
V: TRBV7-6
length: 13
J: TRBJ1-2

CDR3: ASSFTGPGANVLT
D: NA
V: TRBV7-3
length: 13
J: TRBJ2-6

CDR3: ASSARRYQETQY
D: NA
V: TRBV19
length: 12
J: TRBJ2-5

CDR3: ASSLSLNSPLH
D: NA
V: TRBV6-4
length: 11
J: TRBJ1-6

CDR3: ASSLVREKLF
D: NA
V: TRBV19
length: 10
J: TRBJ1-4

CDR3: ASSRNGVYEQY
D: NA
V: TRBV19
length: 11
J: TRBJ2-7

CDR3: ASSYFWASDGNEQF
D: NA
V: TRBV6-5
length: 14
J: TRBJ2-1

CDR3: ASSSGQGTYNEQF
D: TRBD1
V: TRBV5-1
length: 13
J: TRBJ2-1

CDR3: ASSLQGANTDTQY
D: TRBD1
V: TRBV5-1
length: 13
J: TRBJ2-3

CDR3: ASSFLRLGPR
D: NA
V: TRBV11-2
length: 10
J: TRBJ2-3

CDR3: ASSQGLAGRGTQY
D: TRBD2
V: TRBV4-1
length: 13
J: TRBJ2-3

CDR3: ASSMGRLQQSQH
D: NA
V: TRBV19
length: 12
J: TRBJ1-5

CDR3: ASSLEWYNEQF
D: NA
V: TRBV5-1
length: 11
J: TRBJ2-1

CDR3: ASSVRGNYGYT
D: NA
V: TRBV9
length: 11
J: TRBJ1-2

CDR3: ASSEKGIDNSPLH
D: NA
V: TRBV6-1
length: 13
J: TRBJ1-6

CDR3: ASSEALIRDRLY
D: TRBD1
V: TRBV6-1
length: 12
J: TRBJ1-3

CDR3: ASSLVRERGTQY
D: TRBD2
V: TRBV28
length: 12
J: TRBJ2-3

CDR3: ASSSTSSEQF
D: TRBD2
V: TRBV5-4
length: 10
J: TRBJ2-1

CDR3: ASSYISGGDTQY
D: NA
V: TRBV6-6
length: 12
J: TRBJ2-3

CDR3: ASSLGQATEAF
D: TRBD1
V: TRBV11-3
length: 11
J: TRBJ1-1